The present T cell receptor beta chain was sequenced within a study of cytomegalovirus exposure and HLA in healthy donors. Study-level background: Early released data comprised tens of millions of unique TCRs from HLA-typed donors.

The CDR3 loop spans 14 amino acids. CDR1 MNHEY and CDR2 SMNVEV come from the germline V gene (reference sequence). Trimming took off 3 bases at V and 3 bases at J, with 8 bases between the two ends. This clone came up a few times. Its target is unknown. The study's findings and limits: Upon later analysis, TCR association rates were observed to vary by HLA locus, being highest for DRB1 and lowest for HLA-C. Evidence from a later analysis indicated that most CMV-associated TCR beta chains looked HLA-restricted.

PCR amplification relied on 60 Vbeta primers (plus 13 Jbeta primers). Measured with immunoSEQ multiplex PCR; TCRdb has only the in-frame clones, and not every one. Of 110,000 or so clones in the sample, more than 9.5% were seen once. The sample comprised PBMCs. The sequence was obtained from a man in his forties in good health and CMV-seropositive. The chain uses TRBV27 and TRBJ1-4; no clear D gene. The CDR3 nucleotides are TGTGCCAGCAGTTTGGTGGGAGCTAATGAAAAACTGTTTTTT. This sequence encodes CASSLVGANEKLFF.